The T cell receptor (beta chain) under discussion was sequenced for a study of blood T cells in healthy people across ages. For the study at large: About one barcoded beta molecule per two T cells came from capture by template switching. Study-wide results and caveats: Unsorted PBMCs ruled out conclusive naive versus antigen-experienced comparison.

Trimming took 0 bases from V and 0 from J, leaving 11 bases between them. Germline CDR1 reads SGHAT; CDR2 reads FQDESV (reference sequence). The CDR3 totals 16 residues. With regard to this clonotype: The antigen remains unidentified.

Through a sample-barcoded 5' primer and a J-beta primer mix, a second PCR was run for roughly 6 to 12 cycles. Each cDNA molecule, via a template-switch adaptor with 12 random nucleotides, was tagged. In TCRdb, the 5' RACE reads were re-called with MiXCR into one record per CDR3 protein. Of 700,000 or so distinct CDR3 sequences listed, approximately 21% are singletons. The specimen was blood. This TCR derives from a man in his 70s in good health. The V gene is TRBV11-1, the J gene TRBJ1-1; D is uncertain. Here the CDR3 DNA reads TGTGCCAGCAGCTTAGCGCTTGCCGGGATGAACACTGAAGCTTTCTTT. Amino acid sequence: CASSLALAGMNTEAFF.